The next 20 T cell receptor beta chains were all read from a single sample in a study of cytomegalovirus exposure and HLA in healthy donors. PCR involved 60 Vbeta and 13 Jbeta primers. Here immunoSEQ multiplex PCR was the method, and the copy in TCRdb shows in-frame clones only, minus some. The data contain 150,000 to 200,000 clones, 62% of them singletons. The specimen sequenced was PBMCs. The receptors were gathered from a man in his forties or fifties in good health and CMV-seronegative.

This clone was detected a few times. The chain combines TRBV6-6 with TRBJ1-1; 7 bases line up with TRBD1. This CDR3 has 16 residues. Germline V gene data show CDR1 as MNHNY and CDR2 as SVGAGI (reference sequence). V trimming: 2 bases; J trimming: 5 bases; junction bases outside the gene matches: 11. The CDR3, as DNA: TGTGCCAGCAGTTACAAACGACAGGGATCGGGGACTGAAGCTTTCTTT. This translates into CASSYKRQGSGTEAFF.

The chain links TRBV21-1 to TRBJ1-2; the table's D gene call, TRBD1, was not cross checked with the DNA. TRBV21-1 is given as a pseudogene. The CDR3 sequence is 17 residues long. This CDR3 is CASTYRQGRPWSYGYTF. CDR3 coding DNA: TGTGCCAGCACTTACCGACAGGGGCGTCCATGGAGTTATGGCTACACCTTC.

This clone showed up just a few times. The chain joins TRBV7-9 to TRBJ2-7; weak D call: TRBD2 (5 bases). The CDR3 loop spans 15 amino acids. Per germline, CDR1 SEHNR and CDR2 FQNEAQ (reference sequence). With 4 bases removed from V and 5 bases from J, the gap between germline ends came to 18 bases. The CDR3 nucleotides read TGTGCCAGCAGCTCCCAGGACGGACCGGGGAACGAGCAGTACTTC. Translation gives CASSSQDGPGNEQYF. Based on the CDR3 plus reference TRBV7-9 and TRBJ2-7, the full variable domain is DTGVSQNPRHKITKRGQNVTFRCDPISEHNRLYWYRQTLGQGPEFLTYFQNEAQLEKSRLLSDRFSAERPKGSFSTLEIQRTEQGDSAMYLCASSSQDGPGNEQYFGPGTRLTVT.

V and J are TRBV6-5 and TRBJ2-1; perhaps TRBD1 as D (5 bases). Looked up from germline, CDR1 is MNHEY and CDR2 is SVGAGI. The CDR3 contains 14 residues. V was pared by 6 bases and J by 0 bases, with 9 bases between. This CDR3 reads CASSRTSSYNEQFF. The CDR3, as DNA: TGTGCCAGCAGCCGGACAAGCTCCTACAATGAGCAGTTCTTC.

The V and J genes are TRBV18 and TRBJ1-2, with 7 bases matching TRBD1. The germline gives CDR1 KGHSH, CDR2 LQKENI. The V segment lost 3 bases and the J segment 4 bases; nucleotides outside the gene matches: 2. CDR3 length: 13 amino acids. Written as DNA, the CDR3 is TGTGCCAGCTCACCCGGACAGGCCTATGGCTACACCTTC. Translation gives CASSPGQAYGYTF.

The chain links TRBV19 to TRBJ2-7; 12 positions match TRBD2. Germline loops: CDR1 LNHDA, CDR2 SQIVND (reference sequence). The trim removed 8 bases at V and 2 bases at J, leaving 4 bases unmatched. This CDR3 region has 14 residues. The CDR3 is CASGGTSGPYEQYF. In nucleotides, the CDR3 is TGTGCCAGTGGGGGGACTAGCGGGCCCTACGAGCAGTACTTC.

DNA of the CDR3: TGTGCCAGCAGCCCGGTAATAGCGGGATGGGATACGCAGTATTTT. It is translated as CASSPVIAGWDTQYF. The V and J genes are TRBV7-8 and TRBJ2-3; 8 bases align to TRBD2. This CDR3 is built from 15 residues. Germline CDR1 reads SGHVS; CDR2 reads FQNEAQ. Losses at the gene ends were 5 bases for V and 6 bases for J; bases not matched to a gene: 10.

This sequence joins TRBV2 and TRBJ2-5; TRBD2 might be the D (5 bases). V shed 6 bases and J shed 5 bases, with 13 bases lying between them. This CDR3 is built from 13 residues. In germline, CDR1 is SNHLY, CDR2 FYNNEI. The CDR3 sequence: CASSRTWEETQYF. In nucleotides, the CDR3 is TGTGCCAGCAGCCGGACCTGGGAGGAGACCCAGTACTTC.

The chain combines TRBV5-1 with TRBJ2-7, with 9 bases matching TRBD1. The CDR3 has 15 amino acids. V lost 0 bases and J lost 3; bases outside the gene matches: 4. Germline CDR1 SGHRS, CDR2 YFSETQ. The CDR3 bases are TGCGCCAGCAGCTTGGGCGGGACAGGGCTCTACGAGCAGTACTTC. As protein: CASSLGGTGLYEQYF.

This clone appeared a few times. The chain couples TRBV7-9 to TRBJ1-4; 8 bases fit TRBD1. Germline lookup yields CDR1 SEHNR and CDR2 FQNEAQ (reference sequence). There are 12 residues in the CDR3. V dropped 10 bases and J dropped 7; count of bases not matched to a gene: 5. CDR3 loop: CATDRATEKLFF. As DNA, the CDR3 is TGTGCCACGGACAGGGCGACTGAAAAACTGTTTTTT.

This clone occurred once. The chain has TRBV6-1 and TRBJ1-1; no clear D. The CDR3 has 11 amino acids. Between the trimmed V and J ends, which lost 6 bases and 5 bases, there was a span of 7 bases. CDR1 is MNHNS, CDR2 SASEGT, per germline. The CDR3 bases are TGTGCCAGCAGAGGAGGAACTGAAGCTTTCTTT. Translating gives CASRGGTEAFF.

This chain connects TRBV27 to TRBJ2-1; 9 nucleotides match TRBD2. The CDR3 runs 15 residues. Germline V gives CDR1 MNHEY, CDR2 SMNVEV (reference sequence). J was trimmed by 6 bases and V by 6 bases; bases with no gene match: 9. This chain's CDR3 is CASRPLAGIRNEQFF. The DNA of the CDR3 is TGTGCCAGCAGACCCCTAGCGGGAATTCGCAATGAGCAGTTCTTC.

The chain is built from TRBV29-1 and TRBJ2-5; weak D call: TRBD1 (5 bases). Germline V gives CDR1 SQVTM, CDR2 ANQGSEA. This CDR3 is built from 11 residues. V lost 7 bases, J lost 5 bases, and 11 bases lay in between. The CDR3 coding sequence is TGCAGCGGCAGGGTTTCGGAGACCCAGTACTTC. This translates into CSGRVSETQYF.

A few counts support this clone. The chain recombines TRBV7-9 with TRBJ2-3; 7 positions match TRBD1. The CDR3 is 16 residues long. Germline lookup yields CDR1 SEHNR and CDR2 FQNEAQ (reference sequence). V lost 3 bases and J lost 2; bases outside the gene matches: 8. CDR3 sequence: CASSLGTALNTDTQYF. DNA of the CDR3: TGTGCCAGCAGCTTGGGGACAGCCCTAAACACAGATACGCAGTATTTT.

In its sample, this clone was seen a few times. The chain has TRBV18 and TRBJ1-2; D is ambiguous. The CDR3 totals 15 residues. Germline loops: CDR1 KGHSH, CDR2 LQKENI. The V end was cut by 3 bases, the J end by 6 bases, with 17 bases between. The CDR3 DNA is TGTGCCAGCTCACCTCCCCCAACCGCGCGGGATGGCTACACCTTC. Protein: CASSPPPTARDGYTF.

This clone was counted at least ten times. The chain carries TRBV5-1 and TRBJ2-6, with 8 bases lining up with TRBD1. V trimming: 4 bases; J trimming: 4 bases; junction bases outside the gene matches: 10. CDR3 length equals 17 residues. Germline V gene sequence: CDR1 SGHRS, CDR2 YFSETQ. CDR3 sequence: CASSGGNRGYGANVLTF. The CDR3 nucleotides are TGCGCCAGCAGCGGAGGGAACAGGGGGTACGGGGCCAACGTCCTGACTTTC.

This clone was observed a handful of times. The chain carries TRBV29-1 and TRBJ1-2; TRBD1 matches at 7 bases. CDR3 length equals 13 residues. Germline V gives CDR1 SQVTM, CDR2 ANQGSEA. V lost 4 bases and J lost 4; bases outside the gene matches: 6. The CDR3 is CSVGDRDGYGYTF. In DNA form, the CDR3 reads TGCAGCGTTGGTGACAGGGACGGCTATGGCTACACCTTC.

A word on this clone: At the DNA level, this CDR3 is encoded by other sequences in the same sample as well. The chain employs TRBV5-1 and TRBJ1-2; TRBD1 matches at 7 bases. This CDR3 is 14 amino acids long. V lost 0 bases and J lost 3; bases outside the gene matches: 2. The germline gives CDR1 SGHRS, CDR2 YFSETQ. This CDR3 is CASSLGQGDYGYTF. The CDR3 DNA sequence: TGCGCCAGCAGCTTGGGGCAGGGGGACTATGGCTACACCTTC.

This sequence joins TRBV30 and TRBJ1-1; D gene unclear. Germline V CDR1 and CDR2: GTSNPN, SVGIG (reference sequence). V was cut by 0 bases and J by 1 base, with 6 bases left in between. There are 13 residues in the CDR3. The CDR3 is CAWSVPENTEAFF. DNA for the CDR3: TGTGCCTGGAGTGTCCCAGAGAACACTGAAGCTTTCTTT. Supplemented by reference TRBV30 and TRBJ1-1, the full variable domain reads SQTIHQWPATLVQPVGSPLSLECTVEGTSNPNLYWYRQAAGRGLQLLFYSVGIGQISSEVPQNLSASRPQDRQFILSSKKLLLSDSGFYLCAWSVPENTEAFFGQGTRLTVV.

The chain joins TRBV27 to TRBJ2-6, with 10 bases lining up with TRBD1. The J segment lost 0 bases and the V segment lost 5 bases, leaving 7 bases of the junction unmatched. This CDR3 spans 18 amino acids. The germline V gene encodes CDR1 MNHEY and CDR2 SMNVEV (reference sequence). The CDR3 DNA is TGTGCCAGCAGTCCCAGACAGGGGGCACACTCTGGGGCCAACGTCCTGACTTTC. It encodes CASSPRQGAHSGANVLTF.